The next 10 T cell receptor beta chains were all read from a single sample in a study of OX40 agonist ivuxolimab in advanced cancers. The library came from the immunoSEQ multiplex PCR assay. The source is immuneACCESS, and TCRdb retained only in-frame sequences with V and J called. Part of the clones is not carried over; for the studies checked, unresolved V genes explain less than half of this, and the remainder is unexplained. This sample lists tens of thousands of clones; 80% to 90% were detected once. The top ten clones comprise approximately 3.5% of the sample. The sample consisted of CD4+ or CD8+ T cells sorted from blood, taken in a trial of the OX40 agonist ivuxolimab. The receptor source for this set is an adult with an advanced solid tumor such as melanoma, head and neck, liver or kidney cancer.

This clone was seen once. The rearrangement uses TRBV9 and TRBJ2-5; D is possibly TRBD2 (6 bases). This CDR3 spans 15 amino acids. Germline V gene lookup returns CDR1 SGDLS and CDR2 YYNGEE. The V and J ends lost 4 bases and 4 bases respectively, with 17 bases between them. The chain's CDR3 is CASSPRGDGGETQYF. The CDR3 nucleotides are TGTGCCAGCAGCCCCCGCGGGGATGGGGGAGAGACCCAGTACTTC. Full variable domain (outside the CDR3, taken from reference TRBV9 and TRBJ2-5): DSGVTQTPKHLITATGQRVTLRCSPRSGDLSVYWYQQSLDQGLQFLIQYYNGEERAKGNILERFSAQQFPDLHSELNLSSLELGDSALYFCASSPRGDGGETQYFGPGTRLLVL.

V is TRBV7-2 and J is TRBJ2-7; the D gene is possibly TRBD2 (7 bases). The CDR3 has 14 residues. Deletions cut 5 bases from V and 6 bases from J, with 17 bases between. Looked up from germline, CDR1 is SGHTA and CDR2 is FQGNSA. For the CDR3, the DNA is TGTGCCAGCAGCCCCGTGGCGGGGGCCCTCGAGCAGTACTTC. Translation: CASSPVAGALEQYF.

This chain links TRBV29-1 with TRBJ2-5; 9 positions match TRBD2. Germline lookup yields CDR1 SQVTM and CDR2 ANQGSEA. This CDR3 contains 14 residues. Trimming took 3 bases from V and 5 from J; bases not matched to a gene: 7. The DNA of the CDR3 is TGCAGCGTTGACTTAGCGGGAGTACGGGAGACCCAGTACTTC. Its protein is CSVDLAGVRETQYF.

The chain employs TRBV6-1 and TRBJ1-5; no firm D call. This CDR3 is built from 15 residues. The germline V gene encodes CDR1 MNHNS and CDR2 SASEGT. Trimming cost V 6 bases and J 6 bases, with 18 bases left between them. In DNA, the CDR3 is TGTGCCAGCAGGCCTTACAAAGGATCAAGTCAGCCCCAGCATTTT. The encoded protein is CASRPYKGSSQPQHF.

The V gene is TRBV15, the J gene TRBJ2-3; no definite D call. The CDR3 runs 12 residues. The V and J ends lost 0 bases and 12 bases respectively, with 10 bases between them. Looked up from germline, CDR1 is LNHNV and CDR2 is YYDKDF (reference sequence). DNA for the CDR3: TGTGCCACCAGCAGAGATAGGGCTAGTCAGTATTTT. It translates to CATSRDRASQYF.

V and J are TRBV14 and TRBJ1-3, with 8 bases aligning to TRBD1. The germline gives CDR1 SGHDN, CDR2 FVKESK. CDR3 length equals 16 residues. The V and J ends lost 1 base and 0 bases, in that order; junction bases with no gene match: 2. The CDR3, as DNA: TGTGCCAGCAGCCAAGCGACAGGGGTCTCTGGAAACACCATATATTTT. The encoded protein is CASSQATGVSGNTIYF.

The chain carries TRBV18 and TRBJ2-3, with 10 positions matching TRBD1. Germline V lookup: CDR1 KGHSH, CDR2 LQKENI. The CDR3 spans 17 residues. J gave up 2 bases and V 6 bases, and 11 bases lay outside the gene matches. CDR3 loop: CASSQTGTGVFTDTQYF. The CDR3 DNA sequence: TGTGCCAGCTCTCAAACCGGGACAGGGGTCTTCACAGATACGCAGTATTTT. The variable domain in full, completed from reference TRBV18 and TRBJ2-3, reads NAGVMQNPRHLVRRRGQEARLRCSPMKGHSHVYWYRQLPEEGLKFMVYLQKENIIDESGMPKERFSAEFPKEGPSILRIQQVVRGDSAAYFCASSQTGTGVFTDTQYFGPGTRLTVL.

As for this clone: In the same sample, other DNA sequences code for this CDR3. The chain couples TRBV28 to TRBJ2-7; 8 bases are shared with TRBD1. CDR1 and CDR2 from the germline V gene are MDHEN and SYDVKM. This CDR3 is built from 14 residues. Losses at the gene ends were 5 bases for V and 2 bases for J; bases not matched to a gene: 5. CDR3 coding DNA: TGTGCCAGCAGTGGTGACAGGGGAACCTACGAGCAGTACTTC. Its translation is CASSGDRGTYEQYF.

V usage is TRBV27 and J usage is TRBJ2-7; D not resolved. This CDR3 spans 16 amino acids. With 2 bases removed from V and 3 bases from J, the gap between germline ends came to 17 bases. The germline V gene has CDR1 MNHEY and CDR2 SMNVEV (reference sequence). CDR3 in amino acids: CASSLEPGNGFYEQYF. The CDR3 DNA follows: TGTGCCAGCAGTTTAGAACCGGGTAATGGTTTCTACGAGCAGTACTTC.

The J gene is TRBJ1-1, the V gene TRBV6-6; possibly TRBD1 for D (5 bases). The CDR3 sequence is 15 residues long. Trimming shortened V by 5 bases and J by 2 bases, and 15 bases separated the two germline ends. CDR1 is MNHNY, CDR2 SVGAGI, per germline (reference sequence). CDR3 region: CASSRTKQGNTEAFF. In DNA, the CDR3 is TGTGCCAGCAGTCGAACAAAGCAGGGAAACACTGAAGCTTTCTTT.